Detailed here is one T cell receptor beta chain. Its antigen is not identified. It was with 60 Vbeta and 13 Jbeta primers that the PCR ran. Sequencing was performed with immunoSEQ multiplex PCR; in TCRdb, only in-frame clones are kept and a portion is missing. The profile shows some 110,000 clones, approximately 80% of them singletons. The CDR3 covers 12 residues. V was trimmed by 4 bases and J by 0 bases, leaving 3 bases between them. The germline CDR1 and CDR2 sequences are GTSNPN and SVGIG (reference sequence). The sample is drawn from a study of cytomegalovirus exposure and HLA in healthy donors. General observations from the study: Within an earlier analysis, most TCR beta V segments proved productive either about 90% or about 30% of the time. Cytomegalovirus association was assigned to approximately 180 TCR beta chains. TCR beta V- and J-gene trimming was later associated with a missense DCLRE1C variant.

The specimen sequenced was PBMCs. This chain links TRBV30 with TRBJ1-4; no clear D. This receptor was obtained from a woman aged 40 to 49 in good health and CMV-seropositive. CDR3 loop: CAWTATNEKLFF. DNA of the CDR3: TGTGCCTGGACAGCAACTAATGAAAAACTGTTTTTT.